This TCR beta chain stems from a study of blood T cells in healthy people across ages. With a J-beta primer mix and a sample-barcoded 5' primer, a second PCR ran roughly 6 to 11 cycles. TCRdb analysed the 5' RACE reads with MiXCR anew, one entry per CDR3 protein. The sample contains 710,000 or so distinct CDR3 sequences, about 32% of which appear only once. The V gene's germline CDR1 is SGHAT and CDR2 FQNNGV. CDR3 size: 15 residues. J gave up 7 bases and V 3 bases, and 10 bases lay outside the gene matches. This clonotype was recorded at least ten times. This clonotype was obtained from a woman aged 80 or over in good health. The sample was blood. This chain links TRBV11-2 with TRBJ2-7; 9 bases align to TRBD1. The CDR3 region has the DNA TGTGCCAGCAGCTTCACAGGGGGCAGTCGCAATGAGCAGTACTTC. Protein: CASSFTGGSRNEQYF.